Following are 20 T cell receptor beta chains from one sample sequenced in a study of blood T cell repertoires in COVID-19. Clones were read by immunoSEQ multiplex PCR, and TCRdb kept only the in-frame ones, dropping some. The table shows about 240,000 clones, with around 90% occurring only once. The sequenced material came from peripheral blood. Receptors were obtained from a woman in her seventies with active or convalescent COVID-19.

The V gene is TRBV18, the J gene TRBJ2-2; possible D gene TRBD2, 6 bases. Germline-derived CDR1 and CDR2 are KGHSH and LQKENI. V shed 3 bases and J shed 1 base, with 9 bases lying between them. This CDR3 spans 15 amino acids. This chain's CDR3 is CASSPGLQNTGELFF. Written as DNA, the CDR3 is TGTGCCAGCTCACCGGGACTTCAGAACACCGGGGAGCTGTTTTTT.

Only a few counts were recorded for this clone. The chain links TRBV7-3 to TRBJ1-1; 8 positions match TRBD1. This CDR3 is 15 amino acids long. Per germline, CDR1 SGHTA and CDR2 FQGTGA. V lost 2 bases, J lost 5 bases, and 7 bases stayed unmatched. The chain's CDR3 is CASSLSGGLRTEAFF. In DNA, the CDR3 is TGTGCCAGCAGCTTATCAGGGGGCCTGAGGACTGAAGCTTTCTTT.

The V gene is TRBV11-2, the J gene TRBJ1-1; no clear D gene. This CDR3 spans 12 amino acids. V lost 3 bases, J lost 2 bases, and 4 bases lay in between. Germline V CDR1 and CDR2: SGHAT, FQNNGV. The CDR3 is CASSFPNTEAFF. As DNA, the CDR3 is TGTGCCAGCAGCTTTCCAAACACTGAAGCTTTCTTT.

This clone was recorded once. This chain joins TRBV20-1 and TRBJ1-1; no clear D. Trimming stripped 3 bases from V and 4 bases from J, with 6 bases between. The CDR3 is 11 residues long. From germline, CDR1 is DFQATT and CDR2 SNEGSKA (reference sequence). CDR3 coding DNA: TGCAGTGCTAGTTCTTCCACTGAAGCTTTCTTT. This codes for CSASSSTEAFF.

The rearrangement joins TRBV9 to TRBJ2-2; possible D gene TRBD2, 7 bases. V was shortened by 0 bases and J by 0 bases, with 9 bases between the two germline ends. The germline V gene encodes CDR1 SGDLS and CDR2 YYNGEE. The CDR3 sequence is 16 residues long. The DNA of the CDR3 is TGTGCCAGCAGCGTAGAAGGGGGGGCGAACACCGGGGAGCTGTTTTTT. Translated: CASSVEGGANTGELFF.

The chain recombines TRBV6-2 or TRBV6-3 with TRBJ2-5; the D gene is possibly TRBD2 (6 bases). From germline, CDR1 is MNHEY and CDR2 SVGEGT. The V gene lost 2 bases and the J gene lost 7 bases, with 14 bases spanning the gap. This CDR3 contains 14 residues. The CDR3 nucleotides read TGTGCCAGCAGTTACGGGGGGTCCGGGGGGACCCAGTACTTC. Translated: CASSYGGSGGTQYF.

This chain uses TRBV29-1 with TRBJ1-1, with D unclear. Deletions cut 0 bases from V and 0 bases from J, with 11 bases between. The CDR3 has 15 residues. Germline V gives CDR1 SQVTM, CDR2 ANQGSEA. Here the CDR3 reads CSVEDPSFMNTEAFF. In nucleotides, the CDR3 is TGCAGCGTTGAAGACCCTTCGTTTATGAACACTGAAGCTTTCTTT.

The J gene is TRBJ1-1, the V gene TRBV7-3; 7 bases line up with TRBD1. Germline lookup yields CDR1 SGHTA and CDR2 FQGTGA. The CDR3 consists of 14 residues. Trimming at V came to 4 bases and at J to 4 bases, leaving 6 bases not matched to a gene. The CDR3 spells CASSSSTGSTEAFF. The CDR3 DNA reads TGTGCCAGCAGCTCTTCGACAGGGTCCACTGAAGCTTTCTTT.

The J gene is TRBJ1-1, the V gene TRBV5-1, with TRBD1 identical over 9 bases. This CDR3 contains 14 residues. The germline CDR1 and CDR2 sequences are SGHRS and YFSETQ. Unmatched junction bases numbered 12, after V lost 5 bases and J lost 10 bases. The CDR3 loop is CASSRSGQGSTAFF. The CDR3 DNA is TGCGCCAGCAGTAGGTCGGGACAGGGAAGTACAGCTTTCTTT.

The chain combines TRBV19 with TRBJ1-1, with D hard to call. The germline V gene encodes CDR1 LNHDA and CDR2 SQIVND (reference sequence). CDR3 length: 12 amino acids. The V gene lost 9 bases and the J gene lost 1 base, with 9 bases spanning the gap. This CDR3 is CASRIGNTEAFF. In DNA, the CDR3 is TGTGCCAGCAGGATCGGGAACACTGAAGCTTTCTTT.

The chain is built from TRBV9 and TRBJ2-1; possible D gene TRBD2, 5 bases. Trimming took off 0 bases at V and 6 bases at J, with 13 bases between the two ends. Germline V gene data show CDR1 as SGDLS and CDR2 as YYNGEE. This CDR3 has 15 residues. DNA for the CDR3: TGTGCCAGCAGCGTAGACGGGGTAAGACTCAATGAGCAGTTCTTC. As protein: CASSVDGVRLNEQFF.

The chain employs TRBV11-2 and TRBJ2-7; no clear D. The CDR3 length is 14 residues. V was cut by 4 bases and J by 0 bases, with 10 bases left in between. From germline, CDR1 is SGHAT and CDR2 FQNNGV. The CDR3 protein is CASSWSDGSYEQYF. As DNA, the CDR3 is TGTGCCAGCAGCTGGAGCGACGGCTCCTACGAGCAGTACTTC.

The chain carries TRBV5-4 and TRBJ2-7; possible D gene TRBD1, 6 bases. Germline CDR1 and CDR2: SGHNT and YYREEE (reference sequence). V was shortened by 3 bases and J by 6 bases, with 10 bases between the two germline ends. The length of the CDR3 is 12 residues. The CDR3 nucleotides are TGTGCCAGCAGCTCCCCAGGGGCCGAGCAGTACTTC. This gives the protein CASSSPGAEQYF.

The rearrangement joins TRBV14 to TRBJ2-3; tentative D call: TRBD2 (5 bases). CDR1 is SGHDN and CDR2 is FVKESK in the germline V gene. V shed 4 bases and J shed 2 bases, with 16 bases lying between them. This CDR3 region has 16 residues. In DNA form, the CDR3 reads TGTGCCAGCAGCCGACCCAGCGGCCTTAACACAGATACGCAGTATTTT. Amino acids: CASSRPSGLNTDTQYF.

The chain combines TRBV11-2 with TRBJ2-5; the match to TRBD2 covers 9 bases. The germline gives CDR1 SGHAT, CDR2 FQNNGV. With V trimmed by 0 bases and J by 4 bases, 9 bases remained unmatched. The CDR3 totals 17 residues. The CDR3 bases are TGTGCCAGCAGCTTAGAGGGAGGCGGGGGGGCCCGAGAGACCCAGTACTTC. Translation: CASSLEGGGGARETQYF. The full variable domain, its missing parts supplied by reference TRBV11-2 and TRBJ2-5, is EAGVAQSPRYKIIEKRQSVAFWCNPISGHATLYWYQQILGQGPKLLIQFQNNGVVDDSQLPKDRFSAERLKGVDSTLKIQPAKLEDSAVYLCASSLEGGGGARETQYFGPGTRLLVL.

J is TRBJ1-2 and V is TRBV4-3, with D possibly TRBD1 on 5 matching bases. CDR3 length: 16 residues. The V gene's germline CDR1 is LGHNA and CDR2 YSLEER. V was shortened by 4 bases and J by 6 bases, with 21 bases between the two germline ends. The CDR3 coding sequence is TGCGCCAGCAGCCCAGACACACCTGGGAAAGGGGATGGCTACACCTTC. It specifies CASSPDTPGKGDGYTF.

The chain employs TRBV18 and TRBJ2-5; TRBD1 is a possible D gene (5 bases). V gave up 5 bases and J gave up 3 bases, with 10 bases separating them. Germline V lookup: CDR1 KGHSH, CDR2 LQKENI. The CDR3 has 13 amino acids. The CDR3 is CASSNDRKETQYF. The CDR3 DNA is TGTGCCAGCTCAAATGACAGAAAAGAGACCCAGTACTTC.

In nucleotides, the CDR3 is TGTGCCAGCAGCTTACCCAGGACAGTCTTCACCGGGGAGCTGTTTTTT. Encoded protein: CASSLPRTVFTGELFF. The chain joins TRBV7-2 to TRBJ2-2, with D possibly being TRBD1 (6 bases). Trimming removed 2 bases from V and 4 bases from J, with 14 bases in between. The CDR3 sequence is 16 residues long. Per germline, CDR1 SGHTA and CDR2 FQGNSA.

This clone was counted a few times. J is TRBJ1-3 and V is TRBV10-1; D gene ambiguous. The germline gives CDR1 WNHNN, CDR2 SYGVQD (reference sequence). The CDR3 is 15 amino acids. V was shortened by 0 bases and J by 4 bases, with 10 bases between the two germline ends. The chain's CDR3 is CASSESRSYGNTIYF. CDR3 DNA sequence: TGCGCCAGCAGTGAGTCAAGGAGCTACGGAAACACCATATATTTT.

The CDR3 reads CASSLLGDYGYTF. The CDR3 region has the DNA TGTGCCAGCAGCTTACTAGGGGACTATGGCTACACCTTC. V usage is TRBV7-2 and J usage is TRBJ1-2, with D possibly being TRBD1 (5 bases). Germline CDR1 SGHTA, CDR2 FQGNSA. V dropped 2 bases and J dropped 3 bases, with 7 bases sitting between them. CDR3 length equals 13 residues.